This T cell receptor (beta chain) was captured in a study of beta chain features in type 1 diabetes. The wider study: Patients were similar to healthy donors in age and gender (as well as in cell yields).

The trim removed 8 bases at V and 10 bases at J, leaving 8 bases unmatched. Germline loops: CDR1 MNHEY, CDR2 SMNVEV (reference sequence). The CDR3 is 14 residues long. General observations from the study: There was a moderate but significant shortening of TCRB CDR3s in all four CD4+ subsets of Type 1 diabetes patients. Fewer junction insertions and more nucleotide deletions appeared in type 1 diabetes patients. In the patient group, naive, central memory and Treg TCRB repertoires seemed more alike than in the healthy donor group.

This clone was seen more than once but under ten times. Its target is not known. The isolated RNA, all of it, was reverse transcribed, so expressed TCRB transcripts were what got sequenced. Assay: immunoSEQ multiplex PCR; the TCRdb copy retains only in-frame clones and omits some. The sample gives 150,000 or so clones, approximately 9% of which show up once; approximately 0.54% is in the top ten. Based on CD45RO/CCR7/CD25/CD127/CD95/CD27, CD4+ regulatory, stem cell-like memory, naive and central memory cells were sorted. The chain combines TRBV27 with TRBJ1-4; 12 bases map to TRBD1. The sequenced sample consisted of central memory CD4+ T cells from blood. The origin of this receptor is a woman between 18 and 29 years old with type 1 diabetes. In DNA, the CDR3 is TGTGCCAGCGGACCGGGACAGGGGGCCGGAAAACTGTTTTTT. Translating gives CASGPGQGAGKLFF.